Presented here are 27 T cell receptor beta chains from one specimen sequenced in a study of shared clonotypes between healthy human individuals. Produced via immunoSEQ multiplex PCR; TCRdb's table is partial and in-frame only. The data show 1,500,000 or so clones, with 97% to 99% seen just once and roughly 0.35% held by the top ten. The sequencing input was naive CD4+ T cells sorted from blood. Subset of the sample: CD45RA+ positively selected. The receptors shown here come from a man aged 30 to 45 in good health.

This sequence joins TRBV19 and TRBJ2-3; TRBD2 aligns across 13 bases. Looked up from germline, CDR1 is LNHDA and CDR2 is SQIVND (reference sequence). The CDR3 runs 19 residues. After removal of 0 bases from V and 3 bases from J, the junction contained 9 bases not matched to a gene. CDR3 nucleotide sequence: TGTGCCAGTAGTATAGATCCTAGGACTAGCGGGAGTCGAACAGATACGCAGTATTTT. Residues: CASSIDPRTSGSRTDTQYF. The whole variable domain, remainder taken from reference TRBV19 and TRBJ2-3, is DGGITQSPKYLFRKEGQNVTLSCEQNLNHDAMYWYRQDPGQGLRLIYYSQIVNDFQKGDIAEGYSVSREKKESFPLTVTSAQKNPTAFYLCASSIDPRTSGSRTDTQYFGPGTRLTVL.

V gene TRBV15 combines with J gene TRBJ2-7; 11 bases agree with TRBD2. Trimming took 1 base from V and 7 from J; bases not matched to a gene: 6. The CDR3 totals 15 residues. Germline-derived CDR1 and CDR2 are LNHNV and YYDKDF (reference sequence). DNA of the CDR3: TGTGCCACCAGCAGAGGAGGGACTAGCGGCTCTGAGCAGTACTTC. The encoded protein is CATSRGGTSGSEQYF.

The genes are TRBV5-1 and TRBJ2-3, with D hard to call. This CDR3 region has 14 residues. Germline loops: CDR1 SGHRS, CDR2 YFSETQ. V was trimmed by 0 bases and J by 1 base, leaving 6 bases between them. The CDR3 is CASSLEFRTDTQYF. CDR3 DNA: TGCGCCAGCAGCTTGGAATTCCGCACAGATACGCAGTATTTT.

This clone was recorded once. This chain connects TRBV9 to TRBJ2-6; 8 nucleotides line up with TRBD1. This CDR3 comprises 18 residues. The germline CDR1 and CDR2 sequences are SGDLS and YYNGEE. V gave up 0 bases and J gave up 0 bases; unmatched junction bases: 5. The CDR3 loop reads CASSVGDRKNSGANVLTF. CDR3 in DNA: TGTGCCAGCAGCGTAGGGGACAGGAAAAACTCTGGGGCCAACGTCCTGACTTTC.

The chain uses TRBV11-2 and TRBJ2-5; D is undetermined. V dropped 3 bases and J dropped 0 bases, with 5 bases sitting between them. In germline, CDR1 is SGHAT, CDR2 FQNNGV. The CDR3 consists of 13 residues. In DNA form, the CDR3 reads TGTGCCAGCAGCTTCCACCACCAAGAGACCCAGTACTTC. Protein: CASSFHHQETQYF.

Of note for this clone: Different DNA sequences within this sample yield the same CDR3. The chain combines TRBV18 with TRBJ2-3, with TRBD2 identical over 9 bases. Losses at the gene ends were 2 bases for V and 2 bases for J; bases not matched to a gene: 5. The CDR3 loop spans 16 amino acids. In germline, CDR1 is KGHSH, CDR2 LQKENI. CDR3 coding DNA: TGTGCCAGCTCACCAATGACTAGCGGCTACACAGATACGCAGTATTTT. Translating gives CASSPMTSGYTDTQYF.

This clone was seen only once. The chain employs TRBV7-2 and TRBJ1-3; tentatively, D is TRBD1 (6 bases). Germline CDR1 and CDR2: SGHTA and FQGNSA. This CDR3 has 14 residues. The V end was cut by 6 bases, the J end by 0 bases, with 9 bases between. Here the CDR3 reads CASRTGSSGNTIYF. In DNA form, the CDR3 reads TGTGCCAGCAGGACAGGTAGCTCTGGAAACACCATATATTTT. The full variable domain, in which reference TRBV7-2 and TRBJ1-3 provide the parts outside the CDR3, is GAGVSQSPSNKVTEKGKDVELRCDPISGHTALYWYRQSLGQGLEFLIYFQGNSAPDKSGLPSDRFSAERTGGSVSTLTIQRTQQEDSAVYLCASRTGSSGNTIYFGEGSWLTVV.

Regarding this clone: This CDR3 is also generated by other DNA sequences in the sample. In DNA, the CDR3 is TGTGCCAGCAGCGTAGCCGCGGCGAGCACAGATACGCAGTATTTT. As protein: CASSVAAASTDTQYF. V is TRBV9 and J is TRBJ2-3; D remains unclear. The CDR3 is 15 residues long. Trimming removed 0 bases at V and 0 bases at J, with 8 bases between. Germline CDR1 reads SGDLS; CDR2 reads YYNGEE.

J is TRBJ1-1 and V is TRBV5-4; D is unclear. Looked up from germline, CDR1 is SGHNT and CDR2 is YYREEE (reference sequence). The CDR3 has 14 residues. V lost 4 bases and J 1 base, leaving 11 bases between the germline ends. CDR3 protein: CASSPGNGNTEAFF. The CDR3 DNA reads TGTGCCAGCAGCCCCGGGAACGGGAACACTGAAGCTTTCTTT.

The chain joins TRBV15 to TRBJ1-1, with 11 bases aligning to TRBD1. Germline lookup yields CDR1 LNHNV and CDR2 YYDKDF (reference sequence). Trimming took 7 bases from V and 4 from J; bases not matched to a gene: 5. This CDR3 spans 14 amino acids. CDR3 DNA sequence: TGTGCCACCACCCTGGACAGGGGGCCCACTGAAGCTTTCTTT. Its protein product is CATTLDRGPTEAFF.

Notes on this clone: Other nucleotide sequences in the sample specify the same CDR3. The V call is TRBV5-1, the J call TRBJ1-3; no reliable D call. The germline V gene has CDR1 SGHRS and CDR2 YFSETQ. The V end was cut by 1 base, the J end by 0 bases, with 8 bases between. This CDR3 has 15 amino acids. The CDR3 spells CASSLTGGSGNTIYF. CDR3 nucleotide sequence: TGCGCCAGCAGCTTGACTGGAGGCTCTGGAAACACCATATATTTT.

J is TRBJ2-1 and V is TRBV5-4; 10 bases agree with TRBD2. V was clipped by 3 bases and J by 5 bases; unmatched bases: 5. CDR1 is SGHNT and CDR2 is YYREEE in the germline V gene (reference sequence). The CDR3 extends over 15 amino acids. CDR3 region: CASSSGLARDNEQFF. CDR3 in DNA: TGTGCCAGCAGCTCGGGACTAGCGAGAGACAATGAGCAGTTCTTC.

This chain connects TRBV2 to TRBJ1-2; D call uncertain. The CDR3 runs 15 residues. V was shortened by 3 bases and J by 5 bases, with 16 bases between the two germline ends. Germline assignment: CDR1 SNHLY and CDR2 FYNNEI. As DNA, the CDR3 is TGTGCCAGCAGTGATGGTAGGGAGGTTCGGTATGGCTACACCTTC. Translated: CASSDGREVRYGYTF.

The chain is built from TRBV18 and TRBJ2-7; 7 bases map to TRBD2. Germline V CDR1 and CDR2: KGHSH, LQKENI. V was pared by 1 base and J by 2 bases, with 8 bases of the junction left unmatched. This CDR3 is 16 amino acids long. CDR3 amino acids: CASSPRGGWGPYEQYF. In DNA form, the CDR3 reads TGTGCCAGCTCACCACGGGGGGGATGGGGTCCCTACGAGCAGTACTTC.

The CDR3 sequence: CASSLGFGHEQYF. CDR3 in DNA: TGTGCCAGCAGCTTAGGGTTTGGACACGAGCAGTACTTC. The chain has TRBV7-9 and TRBJ2-7; D gene uncertain. The V gene lost 1 base and the J gene lost 5 bases, with 9 bases spanning the gap. The V gene's germline CDR1 is SEHNR and CDR2 FQNEAQ (reference sequence). The CDR3 is 13 residues long. Full variable domain (remainder filled in from reference TRBV7-9 and TRBJ2-7): DTGVSQNPRHKITKRGQNVTFRCDPISEHNRLYWYRQTLGQGPEFLTYFQNEAQLEKSRLLSDRFSAERPKGSFSTLEIQRTEQGDSAMYLCASSLGFGHEQYFGPGTRLTVT.

The chain employs TRBV30 and TRBJ2-1; TRBD1 matches 12 bases. The CDR3 runs 16 residues. Looked up from germline, CDR1 is GTSNPN and CDR2 is SVGIG (reference sequence). Losses at the gene ends were 4 bases for V and 5 bases for J; bases not matched to a gene: 9. The CDR3 coding sequence is TGTGCCTGGACGGGGACAGGGGGCACGGGCAACAATGAGCAGTTCTTC. This codes for CAWTGTGGTGNNEQFF.

This rearrangement joins TRBV19 to TRBJ1-4, with TRBD1 identical over 9 bases. Germline-derived CDR1 and CDR2 are LNHDA and SQIVND (reference sequence). The CDR3 runs 15 residues. Trimming removed 5 bases from V and 8 bases from J; junction bases left unmatched: 9. Here the CDR3 DNA reads TGTGCCAGTAGTCCTGGCGGGACAGGGAGAGAAAAACTGTTTTTT. Protein: CASSPGGTGREKLFF.

The chain recombines TRBV18 with TRBJ2-7, with 9 nucleotides matching TRBD1. Germline loops: CDR1 KGHSH, CDR2 LQKENI. After removal of 1 base from V and 2 bases from J, the junction contained 3 bases not matched to a gene. The length of the CDR3 is 15 residues. CDR3 nucleotides: TGTGCCAGCTCACCACGGGGACAGGGAGCCTACGAGCAGTACTTC. Its translation is CASSPRGQGAYEQYF. Combining the CDR3 with reference TRBV18 and TRBJ2-7 gives the whole variable domain NAGVMQNPRHLVRRRGQEARLRCSPMKGHSHVYWYRQLPEEGLKFMVYLQKENIIDESGMPKERFSAEFPKEGPSILRIQQVVRGDSAAYFCASSPRGQGAYEQYFGPGTRLTVT.

Only one count was recorded for this clone. V and J are TRBV27 and TRBJ2-1; 10 bases match TRBD2. The CDR3 has 16 residues. Trimming at V came to 6 bases and at J to 1 base, leaving 6 bases not matched to a gene. Looked up from germline, CDR1 is MNHEY and CDR2 is SMNVEV (reference sequence). The CDR3: CASRTVSGRSYNEQFF. The CDR3 nucleotides read TGTGCCAGCAGGACCGTTAGCGGGAGGTCCTACAATGAGCAGTTCTTC.

V gene TRBV5-4 combines with J gene TRBJ2-7, with D possibly matching TRBD1 (6 bases). The CDR3 length is 13 residues. Germline V gives CDR1 SGHNT, CDR2 YYREEE (reference sequence). Trimming shortened V by 4 bases and J by 5 bases, and 13 bases separated the two germline ends. The CDR3 DNA is TGTGCCAGCAGCACTGGGACACTCAACGAGCAGTACTTC. Translating gives CASSTGTLNEQYF.

The rearrangement uses TRBV28 and TRBJ2-1; 10 nucleotides agree with TRBD1. This CDR3 has 16 residues. Germline-derived CDR1 and CDR2 are MDHEN and SYDVKM. Trimming removed 6 bases from V and 5 bases from J; junction bases left unmatched: 10. CDR3 nucleotides: TGTGCCAGCAGCAGAACCGGGACAGGGGTAAACAATGAGCAGTTCTTC. This sequence encodes CASSRTGTGVNNEQFF.

The CDR3 here is CASSQFGLAAYNEQFF. The DNA of the CDR3 is TGTGCCAGCAGCCAATTCGGGCTAGCGGCCTACAATGAGCAGTTCTTC. The chain recombines TRBV16 with TRBJ2-1; 7 bases match TRBD2. The CDR3 runs 16 residues. J lost 2 bases, V lost 1 base, and 5 bases had no gene match. Germline assignment: CDR1 KGHSY and CDR2 FQNENV.

This chain joins TRBV28 and TRBJ2-1; 9 positions agree with TRBD2. The CDR3 is 16 amino acids. Unmatched junction bases numbered 12, after V lost 5 bases and J lost 7 bases. The germline CDR1 and CDR2 sequences are MDHEN and SYDVKM. CDR3 residues: CASSPHLAGGGNEQFF. CDR3 nucleotides: TGTGCCAGCAGTCCCCATTTGGCGGGAGGGGGAAATGAGCAGTTCTTC.

This chain joins TRBV11-3 and TRBJ2-7, with a tentative D call TRBD2 (6 bases). Germline V gene lookup returns CDR1 SGHNT and CDR2 YENEEA. The CDR3 has 14 amino acids. Trimming stripped 5 bases from V and 3 bases from J, with 14 bases between. The CDR3 region is CASSRAVGGYEQYF. The CDR3 region has the DNA TGTGCCAGCAGCCGAGCAGTCGGGGGCTACGAGCAGTACTTC.

In the case of this clone: The same CDR3 also results from other DNA sequences found in this sample. The chain employs TRBV19 and TRBJ2-1; no definite D call. This CDR3 is built from 13 residues. Germline CDR1 LNHDA, CDR2 SQIVND (reference sequence). Trimming removed 4 bases at V and 0 bases at J, with 4 bases between. CDR3 amino acids: CASSKSSYNEQFF. CDR3 coding DNA: TGTGCCAGTAGTAAGAGCTCCTACAATGAGCAGTTCTTC. The full variable domain, rest sourced from reference TRBV19 and TRBJ2-1, is DGGITQSPKYLFRKEGQNVTLSCEQNLNHDAMYWYRQDPGQGLRLIYYSQIVNDFQKGDIAEGYSVSREKKESFPLTVTSAQKNPTAFYLCASSKSSYNEQFFGPGTRLTVL.

The rearrangement links TRBV10-3 to TRBJ1-1; 8 bases fit TRBD1. The CDR3 runs to 15 residues. Germline trimming cut 2 bases from V and 1 base from J; bases unmatched to any gene: 3. Germline CDR1 ENHRY, CDR2 SYGVKD. The CDR3 spells CAISEIGQGNTEAFF. CDR3 bases: TGTGCCATCAGTGAGATTGGACAGGGGAACACTGAAGCTTTCTTT.

This chain uses TRBV7-6 with TRBJ2-7; D not certain. CDR1 is SGHVS and CDR2 is FNYEAQ in the germline V gene. There are 15 residues in the CDR3. The V end was cut by 1 base, the J end by 0 bases, with 10 bases between. The CDR3 DNA follows: TGTGCCAGCAGCTTAGGACATGAGATCTCCTACGAGCAGTACTTC. It yields the protein CASSLGHEISYEQYF.